The clone carrying this T cell receptor (beta chain) was recorded a few times. Antigen unknown. J was trimmed by 5 bases and V by 6 bases; bases with no gene match: 2. The CDR3 runs to 14 residues. The germline V gene encodes CDR1 WSHSY and CDR2 SAAADI. These data originate in a study of T-cell memory formation after mild COVID-19. Study-wide background: The two donors had largely donor-specific TCR clusters. Study-level results: Whereas later expanders leaned CD4+, clones contracting day 15 to 85 showed a balanced CD4/CD8 makeup. Several responding clones turned up in pre-infection memory, indicating that cross-reactive memory may have taken part.

MiXCR, run by TCRdb on the 5' RACE reads, gives a single entry per CDR3 protein. In the table there are around 200,000 distinct CDR3 sequences, 10% of which are singletons. The sequence derives from a man between 18 and 29 years old who had mild COVID-19 (a few samples of this study predate the infection). Cell type and time point are not known. The J gene is TRBJ2-1, the V gene TRBV10-2; TRBD2 matches at 12 bases. The sequencing sample was made of PBMCs or a T cell subset sorted from them (not recorded which). CDR3 nucleotides: TGCGCCAGCAGACTAGCGGGGGGCAACAATGAGCAGTTCTTC. Protein: CASRLAGGNNEQFF.